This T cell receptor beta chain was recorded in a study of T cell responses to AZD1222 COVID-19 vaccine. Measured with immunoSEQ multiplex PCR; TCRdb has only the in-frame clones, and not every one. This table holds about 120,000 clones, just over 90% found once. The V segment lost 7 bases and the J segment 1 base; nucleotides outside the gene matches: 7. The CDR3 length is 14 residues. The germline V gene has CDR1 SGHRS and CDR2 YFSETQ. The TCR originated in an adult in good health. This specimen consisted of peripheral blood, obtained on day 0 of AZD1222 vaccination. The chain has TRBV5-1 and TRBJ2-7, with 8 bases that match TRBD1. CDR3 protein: CASGRQGISYEQYF. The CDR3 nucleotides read TGCGCCAGCGGCCGACAGGGGATTTCCTACGAGCAGTACTTC.